Listed below are T cell receptor beta chains from one sample, sequenced in a study of CD8+ T cells in alopecia areata. Assay: immunoSEQ multiplex PCR; the TCRdb copy retains only in-frame clones and omits some. Seen here are 250,000 to 300,000 clones, roughly 60% observed once, and the top ten hold roughly 1.8%. The specimen was CD4+ T cells sorted from blood, collected at week 24, from a patient treated with tofacitinib. The receptors come from a human donor with alopecia areata. CDR3s include the opening cysteine and the closing phenylalanine or tryptophan. A D gene is named only where the DNA matches it firmly. Expanded clones get a size class; other rows say once, few or many, or leave the size out.

cdr3_aa: CASSVGQGPQYF; cdr3_nt: TGCGCCAGCAGCGTTGGACAGGGCCCGCAGTACTTC; d_call: TRBD1; clone_size: few; cdr3_length: 12; j_call: TRBJ2-7; v_call: TRBV5-1
cdr3_aa: CASSSEGRDSPLHF; cdr3_nt: TGTGCCAGCAGCTCCGAGGGGAGGGACTCACCCCTCCACTTT; d_call: .; clone_size: .; cdr3_length: 14; j_call: TRBJ1-6; v_call: TRBV7-9
cdr3_aa: CASTPDGTGSEQFF; cdr3_nt: TGCGCCAGCACCCCAGACGGTACGGGGAGTGAGCAGTTCTTC; d_call: .; clone_size: .; cdr3_length: 14; j_call: TRBJ2-1; v_call: TRBV5-1
cdr3_aa: CASSLDRGGGGYTF; cdr3_nt: TGCGCCAGCAGCCTCGACAGGGGAGGAGGTGGCTACACCTTC; d_call: TRBD1; clone_size: many; cdr3_length: 14; j_call: TRBJ1-2; v_call: TRBV4-3
cdr3_aa: CASSFGGSNQPQHF; cdr3_nt: TGTGCCAGCAGCTTTGGGGGGAGCAATCAGCCCCAGCATTTT; d_call: .; clone_size: .; cdr3_length: 14; j_call: TRBJ1-5; v_call: TRBV5-4
cdr3_aa: CASSYSGRTQETQYF; cdr3_nt: TGTGCCAGCAGTTACTCGGGCCGGACCCAAGAGACCCAGTACTTC; d_call: .; clone_size: .; cdr3_length: 15; j_call: TRBJ2-5; v_call: TRBV6-5
cdr3_aa: CASSGGVEGETQYF; cdr3_nt: TGTGCCAGCAGCGGCGGGGTTGAGGGAGAGACCCAGTACTTC; d_call: .; clone_size: .; cdr3_length: 14; j_call: TRBJ2-5; v_call: TRBV13
cdr3_aa: CSARARETQYF; cdr3_nt: TGCAGTGCTAGGGCGAGGGAGACCCAGTACTTC; d_call: .; clone_size: .; cdr3_length: 11; j_call: TRBJ2-5; v_call: TRBV20-1
cdr3_aa: CASSLQAAPGSPLHF; cdr3_nt: TGTGCCAGCAGTTTACAGGCGGCTCCTGGGTCACCCCTCCACTTT; d_call: .; clone_size: few; cdr3_length: 15; j_call: TRBJ1-6; v_call: TRBV27
cdr3_aa: CASSLGQGQGSLHF; cdr3_nt: TGTGCCAGCAGCCTTGGACAGGGCCAGGGATCCCTCCACTTT; d_call: TRBD1; clone_size: few; cdr3_length: 14; j_call: TRBJ1-6; v_call: TRBV11-1
cdr3_aa: CAWSGGLADSNTGELFF; cdr3_nt: TGTGCCTGGAGTGGGGGACTAGCCGACTCGAACACCGGGGAGCTGTTTTTT; d_call: TRBD2; clone_size: .; cdr3_length: 17; j_call: TRBJ2-2; v_call: TRBV30
cdr3_aa: CASTARGRGGPNTGELFF; cdr3_nt: TGTGCCAGCACAGCCCGGGGGCGGGGGGGCCCGAACACCGGGGAGCTGTTTTTT; d_call: TRBD2; clone_size: .; cdr3_length: 18; j_call: TRBJ2-2; v_call: TRBV28